A single sample is the source of the 20 T cell receptor beta chains below, sequenced in a study of shared clonotypes between healthy human individuals. TCRdb keeps only in-frame clones here, not all; method: immunoSEQ multiplex PCR. The table records over a million clones, approximately 70% of them present only once. The sequencing input was memory CD4+ T cells sorted from blood. Specified subset: CD45RA-negative fraction. The receptors come from a man between 18 and 35 years old in good health.

This clone was detected once. This chain links TRBV27 with TRBJ2-1; TRBD1 is a possible D gene (6 bases). This CDR3 comprises 16 residues. CDR1 and CDR2 (germline): MNHEY, SMNVEV (reference sequence). V was pared by 0 bases and J by 3 bases, with 12 bases between. For the CDR3, the DNA is TGTGCCAGCAGTTTATCGTCGACAGGCCTCTACAATGAGCAGTTCTTC. It translates to CASSLSSTGLYNEQFF.

DNA of the CDR3: TGTGCCAGCAGTTCTTCCGGGAGAGATAGCGATACGCAGTATTTT. Encoded protein: CASSSSGRDSDTQYF. The chain carries TRBV2 and TRBJ2-3, with a tentative D call TRBD2 (6 bases). This CDR3 is 15 amino acids long. V shed 5 bases and J shed 6 bases, with 18 bases lying between them. The V gene's germline CDR1 is SNHLY and CDR2 FYNNEI. The full variable domain, with the rest looked up from reference TRBV2 and TRBJ2-3, is EPEVTQTPSHQVTQMGQEVILRCVPISNHLYFYWYRQILGQKVEFLVSFYNNEISEKSEIFDDQFSVERPDGSNFTLKIRSTKLEDSAMYFCASSSSGRDSDTQYFGPGTRLTVL.

This chain links TRBV10-3 with TRBJ2-3, with 7 bases matching TRBD2. The CDR3 has 16 residues. CDR1 is ENHRY and CDR2 is SYGVKD in the germline V gene. The trim removed 3 bases at V and 2 bases at J, leaving 8 bases unmatched. The CDR3 loop is CAISEASGKSTDTQYF. CDR3 DNA: TGTGCCATCAGTGAAGCTAGCGGAAAATCCACAGATACGCAGTATTTT.

The chain combines TRBV28 with TRBJ2-1; 7 bases fit TRBD1. V lost 3 bases, J lost 3 bases, and 8 bases stayed unmatched. Germline CDR1 is MDHEN and CDR2 is SYDVKM. This CDR3 is built from 16 residues. As DNA, the CDR3 is TGTGCCAGCAGTTTTCGGGGCAGGGGGAACTACAATGAGCAGTTCTTC. This gives the protein CASSFRGRGNYNEQFF.

The rearrangement joins TRBV7-2 to TRBJ2-3; D unclear. With 7 bases removed from V and 2 bases from J, the gap between germline ends came to 10 bases. This CDR3 has 13 residues. Per germline, CDR1 SGHTA and CDR2 FQGNSA. The CDR3 region is CASMKDPTDTQYF. CDR3 nucleotides: TGTGCCAGCATGAAAGACCCCACAGATACGCAGTATTTT.

The CDR3 sequence is CASTRQGGYGYTF. CDR3 nucleotide sequence: TGTGCCAGTACCCGGCAGGGGGGCTATGGCTACACCTTC. The chain links TRBV19 to TRBJ1-2, with 7 bases matching TRBD1. The CDR3 is 13 residues long. V dropped 7 bases and J dropped 4; count of bases not matched to a gene: 6. Per germline, CDR1 LNHDA and CDR2 SQIVND (reference sequence). Supplemented by reference TRBV19 and TRBJ1-2, the full variable domain reads DGGITQSPKYLFRKEGQNVTLSCEQNLNHDAMYWYRQDPGQGLRLIYYSQIVNDFQKGDIAEGYSVSREKKESFPLTVTSAQKNPTAFYLCASTRQGGYGYTFGSGTRLTVV.

The gene calls are TRBV27 and TRBJ1-1; D unclear. Trimming cost V 5 bases and J 5 bases, with 12 bases left between them. This CDR3 region has 13 residues. Germline CDR1 is MNHEY and CDR2 is SMNVEV (reference sequence). CDR3 loop: CASSVVLATEAFF. The CDR3 DNA follows: TGTGCCAGCAGTGTAGTCTTAGCAACTGAAGCTTTCTTT.

The V gene is TRBV13, the J gene TRBJ1-5, with a possible D match to TRBD1 (6 bases). Germline values: CDR1 PRHDT, CDR2 FYEKMQ (reference sequence). The CDR3 contains 14 residues. The germline V and J ends were trimmed by 5 bases and 3 bases, with 11 bases remaining between them. The CDR3, as DNA: TGTGCCAGCAGCCGCGGACAGCTCAATCAGCCCCAGCATTTT. As protein: CASSRGQLNQPQHF.

This CDR3 is CASSSGTGTDYGYTF. In DNA, the CDR3 is TGCGCCAGCAGCTCCGGGACCGGGACAGACTATGGCTACACCTTC. V is TRBV5-1 and J is TRBJ1-2; 7 nucleotides line up with TRBD1. From germline, CDR1 is SGHRS and CDR2 YFSETQ. Germline trimming cut 3 bases from V and 3 bases from J; bases unmatched to any gene: 8. CDR3 length: 15 amino acids.

Notes on this clone: One end of the junction is discordant with germline, which a read error may explain. V gene TRBV9 combines with J gene TRBJ1-4, with D perhaps TRBD1 (5 bases). The CDR3 runs 16 residues. The germline V gene has CDR1 SGDLS and CDR2 YYNGEE. The CDR3: CASSVGAVGGNQKLFF. The CDR3 coding sequence is TGTGCCAGCAGCGTAGGGGCAGTGGGGGGTAATCAAAAACTGTTTTTT.

V is TRBV29-1 and J is TRBJ1-6; D uncertain. The CDR3 loop spans 13 amino acids. CDR1 is SQVTM, CDR2 ANQGSEA, per germline. Trimming took off 5 bases at V and 4 bases at J, with 9 bases between the two ends. The CDR3 DNA reads TGCAGCGTTCGGACCGAGTATAATTCACCCCTCCACTTT. Protein sequence: CSVRTEYNSPLHF.

The genes are TRBV5-1 and TRBJ1-4, with a tentative D call TRBD1 (5 bases). Germline V CDR1 and CDR2: SGHRS, YFSETQ. This CDR3 is built from 14 residues. V was clipped by 4 bases and J by 8 bases, with 15 bases between them. The DNA of the CDR3 is TGCGCCAGCAGCGGCGGATCTGGGGGGGAAAAACTGTTTTTT. It yields the protein CASSGGSGGEKLFF.

The chain is built from TRBV7-6 and TRBJ1-3; TRBD1 agrees at 7 bases. The CDR3 loop spans 17 amino acids. CDR1 is SGHVS and CDR2 is FNYEAQ in the germline V gene. V trimming: 5 bases; J trimming: 4 bases; junction bases outside the gene matches: 14. As DNA, the CDR3 is TGTGCCAGCAGCCGAGAAGCAGGGGGTTCGCGAGGAAACACCATATATTTT. Amino acid sequence: CASSREAGGSRGNTIYF.

This clone was detected only a few times. The CDR3 spells CASSAQGTFNQPQHF. In DNA form, the CDR3 reads TGTGCCAGCAGCGCACAAGGGACATTCAATCAGCCCCAGCATTTT. The chain joins TRBV9 to TRBJ1-5; D is perhaps TRBD1 (6 bases). Germline CDR1 is SGDLS and CDR2 is YYNGEE. CDR3 size: 15 residues. The V gene lost 3 bases and the J gene lost 3 bases, with 13 bases spanning the gap.

The chain couples TRBV5-1 to TRBJ1-2; weak D call: TRBD1 (5 bases). Germline lookup yields CDR1 SGHRS and CDR2 YFSETQ. V lost 0 bases to trimming and J lost 2 bases, with 11 bases between them. The CDR3 is made up of 15 amino acids. CDR3 coding DNA: TGCGCCAGCAGCTTGGTTCAGGGAAGCAACTATGGCTACACCTTC. It encodes CASSLVQGSNYGYTF.

The chain recombines TRBV5-6 with TRBJ2-5, with 10 bases identical to TRBD2. J was trimmed by 5 bases and V by 1 base; bases with no gene match: 8. This CDR3 spans 16 amino acids. The germline V gene has CDR1 SGHDT and CDR2 YYEEEE. CDR3 nucleotides: TGTGCCAGCAGCTTGAGGTCTAGCGGGAGTCAGGAGACCCAGTACTTC. This sequence encodes CASSLRSSGSQETQYF.

The genes are TRBV6-6 and TRBJ2-7; 9 positions match TRBD1. The CDR3 runs 15 residues. J gave up 3 bases and V 6 bases, and 9 bases lay outside the gene matches. Germline assignment: CDR1 MNHNY and CDR2 SVGAGI (reference sequence). The CDR3 loop reads CASSSPGTGFYEQYF. CDR3 DNA sequence: TGTGCCAGCAGCTCCCCCGGGACAGGGTTCTACGAGCAGTACTTC.

This clone came up a few times. J is TRBJ2-5 and V is TRBV5-6; D possibly corresponds to TRBD1 (6 bases). Gene TRBJ2-7 matches the end of the DNA better, so the J call may be wrong. The V gene's germline CDR1 is SGHDT and CDR2 YYEEEE. The CDR3 totals 15 residues. CDR3 nucleotides: TGTGCCAGCAGCCGTAATGAAGGGGGTCTCTACGAGCAGTACTTC. It codes for CASSRNEGGLYEQYF.

The gene calls are TRBV9 and TRBJ2-7; 8 nucleotides align to TRBD1. V gave up 0 bases and J gave up 3 bases; unmatched junction bases: 5. The CDR3 loop spans 15 amino acids. CDR1 is SGDLS and CDR2 is YYNGEE in the germline V gene. The CDR3 loop reads CASSVGGTGLYEQYF. CDR3 nucleotides: TGTGCCAGCAGCGTAGGTGGGACAGGTCTCTACGAGCAGTACTTC.

The gene calls are TRBV5-1 and TRBJ2-7; 7 positions match TRBD2. In germline, CDR1 is SGHRS, CDR2 YFSETQ. The trim removed 0 bases at V and 2 bases at J, leaving 2 bases unmatched. The CDR3 is made up of 14 amino acids. The CDR3 here is CASSLATSAYEQYF. CDR3 nucleotide sequence: TGCGCCAGCAGCTTGGCCACTAGCGCCTACGAGCAGTACTTC.